This TCR beta chain was observed in a study of cytomegalovirus exposure and HLA in healthy donors. General study points: CMV serostatus stood as the only immune exposure information on hand. Excluded: some indistinguishable V segments such as TRBV6-2 and TRBV6-3. Later analysis suggested most CMV-associated TCR beta chains were HLA-restricted.

CDR3 length: 15 amino acids. In germline, CDR1 is SGHTA, CDR2 FQGTGA. Trimming took off 0 bases at V and 4 bases at J, with 10 bases between the two ends. This clone was recorded once. Its antigen is currently unknown. Use of 60 Vbeta and 13 Jbeta primers characterized the PCR. Libraries were prepared by immunoSEQ multiplex PCR; TCRdb keeps only in-frame clonotypes and omits some of them. The data show roughly 70,000 clones, around 87% seen once. This chain joins TRBV7-3 and TRBJ2-1, with D maybe TRBD2 (5 bases). The source material was PBMCs. The sequence derives from a woman in her thirties in good health and CMV-seropositive. The CDR3 spells CASSLTLTGYNEQFF. The DNA for the CDR3 is TGTGCCAGCAGCTTAACTTTGACGGGGTACAATGAGCAGTTCTTC. Using reference TRBV7-3 and TRBJ2-1 for the parts outside the CDR3, the full variable domain is GAGVSQTPSNKVTEKGKYVELRCDPISGHTALYWYRQSLGQGPEFLIYFQGTGAADDSGLPNDRFFAVRPEGSVSTLKIQRTERGDSAVYLCASSLTLTGYNEQFFGPGTRLTVL.